The source of this T cell receptor (beta chain) is a study of CD8 T cells in ankylosing spondylitis. TCRdb used MiXCR to reprocess the 5' RACE reads, holding one entry per CDR3 protein. The data show about 320,000 distinct CDR3 sequences, with about 9.9% seen just once and 9.1% held by the top ten. Looked up from germline, CDR1 is DFQATT and CDR2 is SNEGSKA (reference sequence). CDR3 length: 14 residues. V lost 4 bases to trimming and J lost 0 bases, with 12 bases between them. Overall study findings and caveats: Earlier literature documents some of the motif variants in reactive arthritis synovial fluid and blood. Disease-linked clones reportedly showed significant enrichment in matched ankylosing spondylitis synovial fluid. In ankylosing spondylitis blood, a motif of roughly eight highly homologous TCR beta variants appeared characteristic.

This clonotype was counted ten times or more. The antigen is unknown. The receptor's source is a female donor with ankylosing spondylitis or in good health (not recorded which). This chain connects TRBV20-1 to TRBJ2-5, with D maybe TRBD1 (6 bases). Input material: blood, either unsorted or a sorted T cell fraction (not recorded which). This CDR3 is CSATYQGYQETQYF. The CDR3 nucleotides read TGCAGTGCTACCTACCAGGGGTACCAAGAGACCCAGTACTTC.